The 27 T cell receptor beta chains reported below all come from one sample, sequenced in a study of blood T cell repertoires in COVID-19. Produced via immunoSEQ multiplex PCR; TCRdb's table is partial and in-frame only. The sample contains about 160,000 clones, about nine tenths of which appear only once. The source material was peripheral blood. The receptor set was obtained from a man aged 18 to 29 with acute or convalescent COVID-19.

V gene TRBV9 combines with J gene TRBJ2-3; TRBD1 agrees at 8 bases. Per the germline V gene, CDR1 is SGDLS and CDR2 is YYNGEE. This CDR3 contains 17 residues. J gave up 1 base and V 4 bases, and 11 bases lay outside the gene matches. CDR3 residues: CASSPRREGQGTDTQYF. The CDR3 DNA reads as TGTGCCAGCAGCCCCCGTCGAGAGGGACAGGGCACAGATACGCAGTATTTT. Full variable domain (missing parts from reference TRBV9 and TRBJ2-3): DSGVTQTPKHLITATGQRVTLRCSPRSGDLSVYWYQQSLDQGLQFLIQYYNGEERAKGNILERFSAQQFPDLHSELNLSSLELGDSALYFCASSPRREGQGTDTQYFGPGTRLTVL.

This chain joins TRBV6-5 and TRBJ1-2; TRBD1 agrees at 8 bases. The ends lost 4 bases at V and 8 bases at J; junction bases unmatched: 6. This CDR3 has 13 amino acids. CDR1 is MNHEY and CDR2 is SVGAGI in the germline V gene. CDR3 sequence (DNA): TGTGCCAGCAGTTCCCAGGGGGCGAGCGGCTACACCTTC. It yields the protein CASSSQGASGYTF.

The chain has TRBV7-8 and TRBJ2-6; 8 positions match TRBD1. The CDR3 extends over 18 amino acids. V gave up 5 bases and J gave up 2 bases; unmatched junction bases: 11. Germline CDR1 reads SGHVS; CDR2 reads FQNEAQ. For the CDR3, the DNA is TGTGCCAGCAGCGGACGGACAGGGATGGTGACTGGGGCCAACGTCCTGACTTTC. Translation gives CASSGRTGMVTGANVLTF. Variable domain in full (rest from reference TRBV7-8 and TRBJ2-6): GAGVSQSPRYKVAKRGQDVALRCDPISGHVSLFWYQQALGQGPEFLTYFQNEAQLDKSGLPSDRFFAERPEGSVSTLKIQRTQQEDSAVYLCASSGRTGMVTGANVLTFGAGSRLTVL.

This rearrangement joins TRBV3-1 (or the pseudogene TRBV3-2) to TRBJ2-2, with D tentatively TRBD1 (5 bases). The CDR3 is 14 amino acids. Trimming pared 3 bases from V and 6 bases from J, leaving 11 bases between. From germline, CDR1 is LGHDT and CDR2 YNNKEL (reference sequence). The CDR3 region has the DNA TGTGCCAGCAGCCACATCAGGGTTGCCGGGGAGCTGTTTTTT. As protein: CASSHIRVAGELFF.

The chain employs TRBV14 and TRBJ1-1; TRBD1 matches 12 bases. J was trimmed by 4 bases and V by 0 bases; bases with no gene match: 9. CDR1 is SGHDN, CDR2 FVKESK, per germline. CDR3 length equals 18 residues. CDR3 in amino acids: CASSQDVPGTGGSTEAFF. CDR3 coding DNA: TGTGCCAGCAGCCAAGATGTTCCGGGGACAGGGGGCTCCACTGAAGCTTTCTTT.

The genes are TRBV30 and TRBJ2-7; 8 bases match TRBD1. The V and J ends lost 3 bases and 1 base, in that order; junction bases with no gene match: 5. The V gene's germline CDR1 is GTSNPN and CDR2 SVGIG (reference sequence). CDR3 length equals 14 residues. The CDR3 DNA follows: TGTGCCTGGAGGGCCGGGACAGGATCCTACGAGCAGTACTTC. Its translation: CAWRAGTGSYEQYF.

The chain couples TRBV6-6 to TRBJ2-1, with 10 bases identical to TRBD1. V was pared by 6 bases and J by 10 bases, with 9 bases of the junction left unmatched. The CDR3 runs 14 residues. CDR1 is MNHNY and CDR2 is SVGAGI in the germline V gene (reference sequence). CDR3: CASRPGQGVREQFF. CDR3 nucleotide sequence: TGTGCCAGCAGACCCGGACAGGGGGTGCGAGAGCAGTTCTTC.

The CDR3 sequence: CASSHEPGRQPQHF. For the CDR3, the DNA is TGTGCCAGCAGCCATGAACCAGGGAGGCAGCCCCAGCATTTT. The chain carries TRBV3-1 (or the pseudogene TRBV3-2) and TRBJ1-5; tentatively, D is TRBD1 (5 bases). The V and J ends lost 3 bases and 7 bases respectively, with 13 bases between them. Germline CDR1 reads LGHDT; CDR2 reads YNNKEL (reference sequence). The CDR3 is 14 residues long.

The V and J genes are TRBV7-2 and TRBJ1-3, with D hard to call. CDR3 length: 14 residues. Between the trimmed V and J ends, which lost 3 bases and 1 base, there was a span of 7 bases. Germline V gives CDR1 SGHTA, CDR2 FQGNSA. The CDR3 spells CASSLRTSGNTIYF. The CDR3 nucleotides are TGTGCCAGCAGCTTGCGGACTTCTGGAAACACCATATATTTT.

This chain connects TRBV4-1 to TRBJ1-1; no clear D. The length of the CDR3 is 13 residues. CDR1 is MGHRA and CDR2 is YSYEKL in the germline V gene. V was shortened by 1 base and J by 7 bases, with 10 bases between the two germline ends. The CDR3 here is CASSQASFLEAFF. DNA for the CDR3: TGCGCCAGCAGCCAAGCCTCCTTCCTTGAAGCTTTCTTT.

The chain recombines TRBV6-4 with TRBJ2-1; 12 nucleotides align to TRBD2. Germline V gene lookup returns CDR1 MRHNA and CDR2 SNTAGT. Trimming at V came to 2 bases and at J to 8 bases, leaving 4 bases not matched to a gene. The length of the CDR3 is 15 residues. In DNA, the CDR3 is TGTGCCAGCAGTGACGGGCCTAGCGGGAGGGATGAGCAGTTCTTC. Translated: CASSDGPSGRDEQFF.

This clone has only a few counts. The gene calls are TRBV2 and TRBJ2-1, with D uncertain. Germline V CDR1 and CDR2: SNHLY, FYNNEI. The CDR3 is 12 amino acids. Trimming took off 7 bases at V and 10 bases at J, with 14 bases between the two ends. CDR3 in DNA: TGTGCCAGCACCATCCCCAATGCGGAGCAGTTCTTC. It specifies CASTIPNAEQFF.

The chain is built from TRBV19 and TRBJ1-3, with 7 bases lining up with TRBD1. This CDR3 contains 16 residues. CDR1 is LNHDA, CDR2 SQIVND, per germline (reference sequence). V lost 5 bases and J lost 0; bases outside the gene matches: 7. The CDR3 DNA sequence: TGTGCCAGTAGTGGGGACAGTCTCATCTCTGGAAACACCATATATTTT. Protein product: CASSGDSLISGNTIYF.

V and J are TRBV10-1 and TRBJ1-2; 7 positions match TRBD1. Per the germline V gene, CDR1 is WNHNN and CDR2 is SYGVQD (reference sequence). This CDR3 is built from 16 residues. Trimming took 11 bases from V and 1 from J; bases not matched to a gene: 16. The CDR3 DNA is TGCGCCGGAATAAAGACAGGGAACCTCATTAACTATGGCTACACCTTC. This codes for CAGIKTGNLINYGYTF.

V is TRBV7-2 and J is TRBJ2-1; D call uncertain. Trimming left V 2 bases short and J 8 bases short, with 7 bases between. Germline CDR1 and CDR2: SGHTA and FQGNSA. The CDR3 contains 12 residues. CDR3 sequence (DNA): TGTGCCAGCAGCTTATCCCTGTATGAGCAGTTCTTC. It codes for CASSLSLYEQFF.

The rearrangement links TRBV5-1 to TRBJ2-1, with TRBD2 matching 12 bases. This CDR3 comprises 17 residues. Germline V gene data show CDR1 as SGHRS and CDR2 as YFSETQ. With 4 bases clipped from V and 7 bases from J, the junction kept 12 bases outside the gene matches. CDR3: CASSPGLAGLPRNEQFF. The CDR3 DNA reads as TGCGCCAGCAGCCCGGGACTAGCGGGCCTACCGAGGAATGAGCAGTTCTTC.

The gene calls are TRBV5-1 and TRBJ2-3; 13 nucleotides match TRBD2. The CDR3 loop spans 18 amino acids. Germline V gene data show CDR1 as SGHRS and CDR2 as YFSETQ. Trimming removed 4 bases from V and 1 base from J; junction bases left unmatched: 9. This CDR3 reads CASSLWTSGRGRTDTQYF. CDR3 DNA sequence: TGCGCCAGCAGCCTTTGGACTAGCGGGAGAGGACGCACAGATACGCAGTATTTT.

This chain uses TRBV18 with TRBJ1-1; D remains ambiguous. CDR3 length equals 14 residues. V was clipped by 2 bases and J by 1 base, with 8 bases between them. Germline V gene data show CDR1 as KGHSH and CDR2 as LQKENI. CDR3 DNA sequence: TGTGCCAGCTCACCATTCCGACAGAACACTGAAGCTTTCTTT. This translates into CASSPFRQNTEAFF.

For the CDR3, the DNA is TGCGCCAGCAGCCAGGGGTCCGGGACAGGGGTCTCCTACGAGCAGTACTTC. Translated: CASSQGSGTGVSYEQYF. This chain links TRBV4-1 with TRBJ2-7, with TRBD1 matching over 10 bases. Germline trimming cut 3 bases from V and 0 bases from J; bases unmatched to any gene: 8. Germline-derived CDR1 and CDR2 are MGHRA and YSYEKL. The CDR3 loop spans 17 amino acids.

The CDR3: CASRVAEGSSYEQYF. The CDR3 nucleotides read TGTGCCAGTAGGGTAGCGGAAGGGAGCTCCTACGAGCAGTACTTC. This sequence joins TRBV19 and TRBJ2-7; D might be TRBD2 (6 bases). CDR1 LNHDA and CDR2 SQIVND come from the germline V gene (reference sequence). This CDR3 contains 15 residues. Trimming stripped 6 bases from V and 0 bases from J, with 15 bases between.

The rearrangement links TRBV18 to TRBJ2-3; TRBD2 matches 10 bases. V shed 3 bases and J 2 bases; nucleotides not matched to a gene: 8. The CDR3 spans 17 residues. Germline V gene sequence: CDR1 KGHSH, CDR2 LQKENI. This chain's CDR3 is CASSPQAGGLVTDTQYF. Written as DNA, the CDR3 is TGTGCCAGCTCACCTCAAGCGGGGGGGCTCGTCACAGATACGCAGTATTTT.

CDR3 nucleotides: TGCGCCAGCAGTGAGTACCCTATTGGCTACACCTTC. This encodes CASSEYPIGYTF. This chain joins TRBV10-1 and TRBJ1-2; D gene ambiguous. This CDR3 region has 12 residues. The V end was cut by 1 base, the J end by 7 bases, with 7 bases between. Germline CDR1 and CDR2: WNHNN and SYGVQD (reference sequence).

The chain couples TRBV9 to TRBJ2-1; TRBD2 agrees at 13 bases. With 3 bases clipped from V and 5 bases from J, the junction kept 5 bases outside the gene matches. Germline values: CDR1 SGDLS, CDR2 YYNGEE. This CDR3 has 16 amino acids. CDR3 sequence: CASSAGLAGFDNEQFF. CDR3 DNA: TGTGCCAGCAGCGCGGGACTAGCGGGATTTGACAATGAGCAGTTCTTC.

The CDR3 loop reads CASSDRGPEAFF. The CDR3, as DNA: TGCGCCAGCAGCGACAGGGGGCCAGAGGCTTTCTTT. V gene TRBV10-2 combines with J gene TRBJ1-1; 10 bases agree with TRBD1. Germline V gene data show CDR1 as WSHSY and CDR2 as SAAADI. The CDR3 runs 12 residues. Trimming took 6 bases from V and 11 from J; bases not matched to a gene: 6.

The chain combines TRBV6-6 with TRBJ2-3; 9 bases fit TRBD2. Unmatched junction bases numbered 11, after V lost 6 bases and J lost 4 bases. CDR1 and CDR2 (germline): MNHNY, SVGAGI (reference sequence). The CDR3 is 16 amino acids. The CDR3 here is CASSTSYSGRSDTQYF. In DNA, the CDR3 is TGTGCCAGCAGCACGAGCTATAGCGGGAGATCAGATACGCAGTATTTT.

The chain uses TRBV6-5 and TRBJ1-2; possible D gene TRBD1, 6 bases. The V end lost 6 bases, the J end lost 4 bases, and 15 bases lay between the germline ends. Looked up from germline, CDR1 is MNHEY and CDR2 is SVGAGI. CDR3 length: 14 amino acids. The DNA for the CDR3 is TGTGCCAGCAGGATACCACAGGGACCCTATGGCTACACCTTC. It translates to CASRIPQGPYGYTF.

The rearrangement links TRBV19 to TRBJ2-3; 8 nucleotides align to TRBD2. CDR3 length: 16 amino acids. From germline, CDR1 is LNHDA and CDR2 SQIVND (reference sequence). V lost 3 bases, J lost 3 bases, and 8 bases stayed unmatched. The CDR3 DNA reads TGTGCCAGTAGTATTGGCGCGGCGGGAGGAACAGATACGCAGTATTTT. This translates into CASSIGAAGGTDTQYF. The variable domain in full, completed from reference TRBV19 and TRBJ2-3, reads DGGITQSPKYLFRKEGQNVTLSCEQNLNHDAMYWYRQDPGQGLRLIYYSQIVNDFQKGDIAEGYSVSREKKESFPLTVTSAQKNPTAFYLCASSIGAAGGTDTQYFGPGTRLTVL.